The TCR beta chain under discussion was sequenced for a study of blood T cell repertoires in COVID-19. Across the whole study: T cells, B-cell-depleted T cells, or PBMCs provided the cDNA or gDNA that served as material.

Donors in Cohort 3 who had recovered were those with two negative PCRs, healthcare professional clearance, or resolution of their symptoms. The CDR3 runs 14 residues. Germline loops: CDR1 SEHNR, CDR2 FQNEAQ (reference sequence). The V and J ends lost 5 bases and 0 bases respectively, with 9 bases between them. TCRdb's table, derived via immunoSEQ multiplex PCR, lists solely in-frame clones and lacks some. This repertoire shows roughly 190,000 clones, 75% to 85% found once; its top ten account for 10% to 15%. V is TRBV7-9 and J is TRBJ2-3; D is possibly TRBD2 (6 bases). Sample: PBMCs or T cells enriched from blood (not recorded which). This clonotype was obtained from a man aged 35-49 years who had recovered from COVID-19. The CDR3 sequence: CASSPGTSTDTQYF. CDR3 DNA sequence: TGTGCCAGCAGCCCGGGGACTAGCACAGATACGCAGTATTTT. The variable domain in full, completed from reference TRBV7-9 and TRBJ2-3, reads DTGVSQNPRHKITKRGQNVTFRCDPISEHNRLYWYRQTLGQGPEFLTYFQNEAQLEKSRLLSDRFSAERPKGSFSTLEIQRTEQGDSAMYLCASSPGTSTDTQYFGPGTRLTVL.